This T cell receptor (beta chain) was captured in a study of CD8+ T cells in alopecia areata. Overall study results and limits: Normal scalp showed lower clonality than lesional scalp, especially alopecia totalis/universalis.

This clone was seen only a few times. Its specificity is unknown. Deletions cut 5 bases from V and 3 bases from J, with 10 bases between. The CDR3 has 13 residues. Germline V lookup: CDR1 MNHNY, CDR2 SVGAGI (reference sequence). Treatment reported: oral pan-JAK inhibitor, 5-10 mg twice daily. RNA was isolated and reverse transcribed to cDNA, the sequencing template. Here immunoSEQ multiplex PCR was the method, and the copy in TCRdb shows in-frame clones only, minus some. Of over 150,000 clones listed, about 60% are singletons. The chain is built from TRBV6-6 and TRBJ1-2; D gene unclear. The sample in question was CD4+ T cells sorted from blood, obtained at week 4, from a patient treated with tofacitinib. This receptor was taken from a human donor with alopecia areata. CDR3 coding DNA: TGTGCCAGCAGTAGCGGGTTAGACTATGGCTACACCTTC. As protein: CASSSGLDYGYTF.